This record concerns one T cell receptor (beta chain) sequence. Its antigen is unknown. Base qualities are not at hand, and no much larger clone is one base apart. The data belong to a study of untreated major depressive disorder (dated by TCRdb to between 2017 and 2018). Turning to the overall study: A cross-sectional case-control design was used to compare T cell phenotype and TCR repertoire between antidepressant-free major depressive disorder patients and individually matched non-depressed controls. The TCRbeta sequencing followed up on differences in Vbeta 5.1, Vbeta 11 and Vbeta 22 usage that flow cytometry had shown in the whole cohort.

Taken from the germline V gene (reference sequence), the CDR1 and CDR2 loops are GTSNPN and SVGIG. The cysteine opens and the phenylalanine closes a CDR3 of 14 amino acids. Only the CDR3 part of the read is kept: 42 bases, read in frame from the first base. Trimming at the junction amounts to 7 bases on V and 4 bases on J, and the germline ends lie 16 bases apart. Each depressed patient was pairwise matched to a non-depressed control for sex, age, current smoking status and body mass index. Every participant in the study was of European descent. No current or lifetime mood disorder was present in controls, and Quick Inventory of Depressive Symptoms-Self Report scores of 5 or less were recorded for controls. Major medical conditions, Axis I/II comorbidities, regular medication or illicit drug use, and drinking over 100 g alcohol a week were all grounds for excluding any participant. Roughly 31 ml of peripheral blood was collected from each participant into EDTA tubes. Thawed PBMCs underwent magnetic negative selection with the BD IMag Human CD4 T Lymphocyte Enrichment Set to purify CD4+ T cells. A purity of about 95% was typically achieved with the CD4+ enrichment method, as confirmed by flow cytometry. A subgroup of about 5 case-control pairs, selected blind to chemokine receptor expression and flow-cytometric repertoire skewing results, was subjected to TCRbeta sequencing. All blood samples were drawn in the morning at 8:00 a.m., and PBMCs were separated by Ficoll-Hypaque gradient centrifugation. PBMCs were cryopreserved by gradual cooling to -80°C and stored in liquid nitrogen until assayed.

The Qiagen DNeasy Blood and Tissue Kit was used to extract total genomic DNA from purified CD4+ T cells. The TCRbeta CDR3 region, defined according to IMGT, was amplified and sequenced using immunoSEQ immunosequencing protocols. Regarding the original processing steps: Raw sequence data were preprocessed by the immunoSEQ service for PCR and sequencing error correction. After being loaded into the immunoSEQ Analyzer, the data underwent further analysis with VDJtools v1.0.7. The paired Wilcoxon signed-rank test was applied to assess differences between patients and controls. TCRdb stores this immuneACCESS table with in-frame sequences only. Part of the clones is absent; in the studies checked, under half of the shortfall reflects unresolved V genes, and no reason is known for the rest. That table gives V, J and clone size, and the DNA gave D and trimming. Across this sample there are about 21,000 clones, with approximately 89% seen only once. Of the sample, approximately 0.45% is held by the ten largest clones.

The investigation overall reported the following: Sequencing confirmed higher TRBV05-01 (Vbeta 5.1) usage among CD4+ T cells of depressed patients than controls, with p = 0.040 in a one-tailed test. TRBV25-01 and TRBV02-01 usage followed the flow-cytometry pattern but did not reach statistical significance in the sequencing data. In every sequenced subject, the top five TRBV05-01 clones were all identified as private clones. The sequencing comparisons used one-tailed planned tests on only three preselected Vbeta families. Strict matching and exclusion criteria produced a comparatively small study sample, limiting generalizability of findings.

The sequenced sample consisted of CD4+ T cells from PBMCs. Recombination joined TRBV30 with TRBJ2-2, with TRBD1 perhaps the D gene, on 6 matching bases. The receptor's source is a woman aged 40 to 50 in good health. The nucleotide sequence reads TGTGCCTCGAGCTGGACAGATCTCACCGGGGAGCTGTTTTTT. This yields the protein CASSWTDLTGELFF.